This passage covers 9 T cell receptor beta chains from one sample sequenced in a study of a mutant IDH1 vaccine in newly diagnosed glioma. Noted time point: week 47, end of study. Every vaccine dose comprised 300 ug of mutant IDH1 20-mer peptide plus topical imiquimod. Produced via immunoSEQ multiplex PCR; TCRdb's table is partial and in-frame only. This table holds about 34,000 clones, about 87% found once. The antigens of these receptors remain unknown. This material consisted of PBMCs, taken from a glioma patient whose treatment included an IDH1 peptide vaccine. The source of these receptors is a woman aged 30 to 39 with glioma.

The rearrangement joins TRBV7-2 to TRBJ1-6, with 9 bases identical to TRBD1. The CDR3 runs 15 residues. From germline, CDR1 is SGHTA and CDR2 FQGNSA. Germline trimming cut 5 bases from V and 5 bases from J; bases unmatched to any gene: 4. CDR3 region: CASSPRTGDNSPLHF. In DNA form, the CDR3 reads TGTGCCAGCAGCCCGAGGACAGGGGATAATTCACCCCTCCACTTT. The entire variable domain, with the rest obtained from reference TRBV7-2 and TRBJ1-6, is as follows: GAGVSQSPSNKVTEKGKDVELRCDPISGHTALYWYRQSLGQGLEFLIYFQGNSAPDKSGLPSDRFSAERTGGSVSTLTIQRTQQEDSAVYLCASSPRTGDNSPLHFGNGTRLTVT.

The V call is TRBV6-1, the J call TRBJ1-6, with 8 nucleotides matching TRBD1. CDR1 is MNHNS, CDR2 SASEGT, per germline. This CDR3 is 15 amino acids long. V was pared by 4 bases and J by 10 bases, with 9 bases of the junction left unmatched. For the CDR3, the DNA is TGTGCCAGCAGTGGTCCCGGACAGGGTGGCTCACCCCTCCACTTT. Protein sequence: CASSGPGQGGSPLHF.

V is TRBV5-6 and J is TRBJ2-7, with D unresolved. Trimming cost V 1 base and J 2 bases, with 4 bases left between them. The CDR3 totals 12 residues. Germline values: CDR1 SGHDT, CDR2 YYEEEE. The CDR3 DNA follows: TGTGCCAGCAGCTTGTACACCTACGAGCAGTACTTC. Protein sequence: CASSLYTYEQYF.

This chain uses TRBV19 with TRBJ2-3, with 10 bases lining up with TRBD2. J lost 5 bases, V lost 5 bases, and 10 bases had no gene match. Germline CDR1 reads LNHDA; CDR2 reads SQIVND (reference sequence). This CDR3 comprises 16 residues. The CDR3 is CASSRIAGGRGDTQYF. The DNA of the CDR3 is TGTGCCAGTAGTCGGATAGCGGGGGGCCGAGGAGATACGCAGTATTTT.

This chain uses TRBV19 with TRBJ1-4; tentatively, D is TRBD1 (6 bases). The CDR3 is made up of 16 amino acids. Germline CDR1 LNHDA, CDR2 SQIVND (reference sequence). Trimming left V 4 bases short and J 0 bases short, with 12 bases between. The CDR3 sequence is CASSTQGRATNEKLFF. The CDR3 DNA reads as TGTGCCAGTAGTACTCAGGGGCGTGCAACTAATGAAAAACTGTTTTTT.

This rearrangement joins TRBV30 to TRBJ2-7; D is unresolved. In germline, CDR1 is GTSNPN, CDR2 SVGIG (reference sequence). The CDR3 contains 12 residues. With 4 bases removed from V and 5 bases from J, the gap between germline ends came to 12 bases. The CDR3 DNA reads as TGTGCCTGGATTGGATTCCGCCACGAGCAGTACTTC. It specifies CAWIGFRHEQYF.

The rearrangement uses TRBV12-5 and TRBJ1-5; tentatively, D is TRBD1 (5 bases). Germline V lookup: CDR1 LGHNT, CDR2 FRNRAP. The CDR3 has 15 amino acids. The ends were cut back, 7 bases at V and 0 bases at J, with 13 bases in the middle. The CDR3: CASAEDSYSNQPQHF. CDR3 bases: TGTGCTAGTGCCGAAGACAGCTATAGCAATCAGCCCCAGCATTTT.

Details on this clone: The sample contains more than one DNA sequence encoding this CDR3. The chain joins TRBV5-1 to TRBJ2-2, with 7 nucleotides matching TRBD1. CDR1 is SGHRS, CDR2 YFSETQ, per germline. The CDR3 totals 14 residues. With V trimmed by 2 bases and J by 6 bases, 4 bases remained unmatched. The CDR3 loop reads CASSLDRAPGELFF. CDR3 nucleotides: TGCGCCAGCAGCTTAGACAGGGCCCCCGGGGAGCTGTTTTTT.

The chain combines TRBV7-9 with TRBJ1-4; 10 bases match TRBD1. The V and J ends lost 4 bases and 3 bases, in that order; junction bases with no gene match: 11. CDR1 and CDR2 from the germline V gene are SEHNR and FQNEAQ (reference sequence). This CDR3 region has 18 residues. The CDR3: CASSSDRGDWLANEKLFF. In nucleotides, the CDR3 is TGTGCCAGCAGCTCGGACAGGGGGGATTGGCTGGCTAATGAAAAACTGTTTTTT.